The 32 T cell receptor beta chains listed next were all sequenced from one sample in a study of blood T cell repertoires in COVID-19. Libraries were prepared by immunoSEQ multiplex PCR; TCRdb keeps only in-frame clonotypes and omits some of them. The sample has about 94,000 clones; around 81% are singletons. Material: peripheral blood. These receptors all stem from a man aged 55 to 70 with acute or convalescent COVID-19.

This clone was counted a single time. The rearrangement links TRBV12-3 or TRBV12-4 to TRBJ1-4; TRBD1 matches at 9 bases. Trimming cost V 6 bases and J 7 bases; bases outside gene matches: 3. The CDR3 extends over 13 amino acids. CDR3 protein: CASRDRGAEKLFF. In DNA form, the CDR3 reads TGTGCCAGCAGGGACAGGGGCGCTGAAAAACTGTTTTTT.

The V and J genes are TRBV7-2 and TRBJ2-2; a weak D match, TRBD1 (9 bases). The germline gives CDR1 SGHTA, CDR2 FQGNSA. The germline V and J ends were trimmed by 5 bases and 1 base, with 17 bases remaining between them. The CDR3 length is 17 residues. CDR3 region: CASSRRGGQGNTGELFF. The CDR3 nucleotides are TGTGCCAGCAGCCGCCGGGGGGGACAGGGGAACACCGGGGAGCTGTTTTTT. The complete variable domain, with remaining parts taken from reference TRBV7-2 and TRBJ2-2, reads GAGVSQSPSNKVTEKGKDVELRCDPISGHTALYWYRQSLGQGLEFLIYFQGNSAPDKSGLPSDRFSAERTGGSVSTLTIQRTQQEDSAVYLCASSRRGGQGNTGELFFGEGSRLTVL.

The V and J genes are TRBV10-2 and TRBJ1-6; D possibly corresponds to TRBD1 (6 bases). The CDR3 has 14 amino acids. Germline CDR1 and CDR2: WSHSY and SAAADI. With 5 bases removed from V and 8 bases from J, the gap between germline ends came to 13 bases. CDR3 in amino acids: CASSNQSGDSPLHF. The CDR3 DNA sequence: TGCGCCAGCAGTAACCAGTCAGGGGATTCACCCCTCCACTTT.

The J gene is TRBJ1-2, the V gene TRBV11-1, with 12 bases aligning to TRBD1. The germline CDR1 and CDR2 sequences are SGHAT and FQDESV (reference sequence). V trimming: 2 bases; J trimming: 7 bases; junction bases outside the gene matches: 2. The CDR3 is made up of 14 amino acids. DNA of the CDR3: TGTGCCAGCAGCTTAACGGGACAGGGGGCTGGCTACACCTTC. Its protein is CASSLTGQGAGYTF. The whole variable domain, filled in from reference TRBV11-1 and TRBJ1-2, reads EAEVAQSPRYKITEKSQAVAFWCDPISGHATLYWYRQILGQGPELLVQFQDESVVDDSQLPKDRFSAERLKGVDSTLKIQPAELGDSAMYLCASSLTGQGAGYTFGSGTRLTVV.

This clone was seen repeatedly, ten times or more. The chain carries TRBV30 and TRBJ1-1; 7 bases match TRBD1. V lost 2 bases, J lost 4 bases, and 1 base stayed unmatched. Per germline, CDR1 GTSNPN and CDR2 SVGIG (reference sequence). The CDR3 covers 12 residues. CDR3 nucleotides: TGTGCCTGGAGTAGGGGGCTCACTGAAGCTTTCTTT. Its protein is CAWSRGLTEAFF. The full variable domain, its missing parts supplied by reference TRBV30 and TRBJ1-1, is SQTIHQWPATLVQPVGSPLSLECTVEGTSNPNLYWYRQAAGRGLQLLFYSVGIGQISSEVPQNLSASRPQDRQFILSSKKLLLSDSGFYLCAWSRGLTEAFFGQGTRLTVV.

The CDR3 DNA reads as TGTGCCAGCAGCCCTGGACAGGTTTATAATGAAAAACTGTTTTTT. It codes for CASSPGQVYNEKLFF. The gene calls are TRBV5-8 and TRBJ1-4; 7 positions agree with TRBD1. Per the germline V gene, CDR1 is SGHTS and CDR2 is YDEGEE. V was clipped by 4 bases and J by 4 bases; unmatched bases: 7. The CDR3 spans 15 residues.

The chain links TRBV11-2 to TRBJ2-4; 8 nucleotides agree with TRBD1. Germline assignment: CDR1 SGHAT and CDR2 FQNNGV. The CDR3 totals 12 residues. With 4 bases clipped from V and 13 bases from J, the junction kept 6 bases outside the gene matches. The CDR3 coding sequence is TGTGCCAGCAGCTGGACAGGGTATATCCAGTACTTC. Amino acids: CASSWTGYIQYF.

The V and J genes are TRBV4-1 and TRBJ2-2, with D possibly TRBD1 on 6 matching bases. The germline gives CDR1 MGHRA, CDR2 YSYEKL. This CDR3 spans 16 amino acids. The ends were cut back, 3 bases at V and 0 bases at J, with 11 bases in the middle. Here the CDR3 DNA reads TGCGCCAGCAGCCATACTGACAGGACGAACACCGGGGAGCTGTTTTTT. Its translation: CASSHTDRTNTGELFF.

The chain recombines TRBV3-1 (or the pseudogene TRBV3-2) with TRBJ2-5, with TRBD2 identical over 7 bases. Germline CDR1 and CDR2: LGHDT and YNNKEL (reference sequence). The ends lost 3 bases at V and 3 bases at J; junction bases unmatched: 4. The CDR3 covers 14 residues. The CDR3 nucleotides are TGTGCCAGCAGCCACCGCGGGGGAAAAGAGACCCAGTACTTC. Amino acid sequence: CASSHRGGKETQYF.

The chain uses TRBV19 and TRBJ2-3, with D perhaps TRBD2 (7 bases). The V and J ends lost 3 bases and 14 bases respectively, with 21 bases between them. From germline, CDR1 is LNHDA and CDR2 SQIVND (reference sequence). The CDR3 loop spans 14 amino acids. CDR3 nucleotides: TGTGCCAGTAGTATTCGTCGGGGGGCCGGTTCGTGGTATTTT. As protein: CASSIRRGAGSWYF.

The V gene is TRBV6-5, the J gene TRBJ1-2; D remains unclear. The germline V gene has CDR1 MNHEY and CDR2 SVGAGI. V lost 6 bases to trimming and J lost 5 bases, with 13 bases between them. The CDR3 runs to 13 residues. CDR3 DNA sequence: TGTGCCAGCAGCAAGGAGGTGGGGTATGGCTACACCTTC. This codes for CASSKEVGYGYTF.

The gene calls are TRBV19 and TRBJ2-2; D remains unclear. Per germline, CDR1 LNHDA and CDR2 SQIVND (reference sequence). This CDR3 spans 16 amino acids. V gave up 3 bases and J gave up 0 bases, with 11 bases separating them. CDR3: CASSIDTISNTGELFF. CDR3 DNA: TGTGCCAGTAGTATCGACACGATTTCGAACACCGGGGAGCTGTTTTTT.

CDR3 residues: CASSLSPGQGGGNTIYF. CDR3 coding DNA: TGTGCCAGCAGCTTATCACCTGGACAGGGTGGTGGAAACACCATATATTTT. The chain employs TRBV7-2 and TRBJ1-3, with TRBD1 identical over 8 bases. From germline, CDR1 is SGHTA and CDR2 FQGNSA. The CDR3 runs 17 residues. Germline trimming cut 2 bases from V and 3 bases from J; bases unmatched to any gene: 9.

This rearrangement joins TRBV4-2 to TRBJ1-4; perhaps TRBD1 as D (6 bases). Germline V gene sequence: CDR1 LGHNA, CDR2 YNFKEQ. The germline V and J ends were trimmed by 2 bases and 3 bases, with 10 bases remaining between them. The CDR3 spans 15 residues. The CDR3 spells CASSQTGNSNEKLFF. In DNA, the CDR3 is TGTGCCAGCAGCCAAACAGGGAATTCTAATGAAAAACTGTTTTTT.

In its sample, this clone was seen once. CDR3 in amino acids: CSVGRREAEAFF. For the CDR3, the DNA is TGCAGCGTTGGACGTAGGGAGGCCGAAGCTTTCTTT. V gene TRBV29-1 combines with J gene TRBJ1-1; D remains unclear. The germline V and J ends were trimmed by 4 bases and 8 bases, with 14 bases remaining between them. The CDR3 loop spans 12 amino acids. In germline, CDR1 is SQVTM, CDR2 ANQGSEA.

The chain recombines TRBV4-3 with TRBJ2-5, with D perhaps matching TRBD2 (5 bases). This CDR3 is built from 13 residues. CDR1 is LGHNA, CDR2 YSLEER, per germline. The V gene lost 0 bases and the J gene lost 6 bases, with 8 bases spanning the gap. Here the CDR3 DNA reads TGCGCCAGCAGCCAAGAACCGGGAAAGACCCAGTACTTC. Translated: CASSQEPGKTQYF.

This chain joins TRBV7-3 and TRBJ1-2; TRBD1 matches 9 bases. The CDR3 loop spans 16 amino acids. V lost 1 base and J lost 4; bases outside the gene matches: 7. Germline CDR1 is SGHTA and CDR2 is FQGTGA. CDR3 nucleotide sequence: TGTGCCAGCAGCTTAATGGGCGGGACAGGGAGCTATGGCTACACCTTC. Residues: CASSLMGGTGSYGYTF.

The V gene is TRBV2, the J gene TRBJ2-7; TRBD1 matches at 7 bases. The J segment lost 4 bases and the V segment lost 4 bases, leaving 7 bases of the junction unmatched. Germline V gives CDR1 SNHLY, CDR2 FYNNEI. The CDR3 is 14 amino acids. CDR3 in DNA: TGTGCCAGCAGTGGACAGGGATTTATATACGAGCAGTACTTC. As protein: CASSGQGFIYEQYF. Using reference TRBV2 and TRBJ2-7 for the parts outside the CDR3, the full variable domain is EPEVTQTPSHQVTQMGQEVILRCVPISNHLYFYWYRQILGQKVEFLVSFYNNEISEKSEIFDDQFSVERPDGSNFTLKIRSTKLEDSAMYFCASSGQGFIYEQYFGPGTRLTVT.

The chain has TRBV7-9 and TRBJ1-6, with TRBD1 matching over 7 bases. The CDR3 is 14 amino acids. CDR1 SEHNR and CDR2 FQNEAQ come from the germline V gene (reference sequence). Germline trimming cut 6 bases from V and 9 bases from J; bases unmatched to any gene: 8. CDR3 coding DNA: TGTGCCAGCAGTCCGACAGGGTTGGGTTCACCCCTCCACTTT. Encoded protein: CASSPTGLGSPLHF. The complete variable domain, with remaining parts taken from reference TRBV7-9 and TRBJ1-6, reads DTGVSQNPRHKITKRGQNVTFRCDPISEHNRLYWYRQTLGQGPEFLTYFQNEAQLEKSRLLSDRFSAERPKGSFSTLEIQRTEQGDSAMYLCASSPTGLGSPLHFGNGTRLTVT.

The chain links TRBV10-3 to TRBJ1-4; TRBD1 matches 7 bases. V shed 0 bases and J 5 bases; nucleotides not matched to a gene: 0. Germline V gene data show CDR1 as ENHRY and CDR2 as SYGVKD. CDR3 length: 14 residues. DNA for the CDR3: TGTGCCATCAGTGAGTCACAGGGGAATGAAAAACTGTTTTTT. This codes for CAISESQGNEKLFF.

The genes are TRBV19 and TRBJ2-7; TRBD2 aligns across 8 bases. CDR3 length: 12 residues. CDR1 is LNHDA and CDR2 is SQIVND in the germline V gene (reference sequence). Trimming at V came to 6 bases and at J to 7 bases, leaving 5 bases not matched to a gene. The CDR3 DNA follows: TGTGCCAGTAGGTTCGCTAGCGGGGAGCAGTACTTC. This gives the protein CASRFASGEQYF. Full variable domain (missing parts from reference TRBV19 and TRBJ2-7): DGGITQSPKYLFRKEGQNVTLSCEQNLNHDAMYWYRQDPGQGLRLIYYSQIVNDFQKGDIAEGYSVSREKKESFPLTVTSAQKNPTAFYLCASRFASGEQYFGPGTRLTVT.

The J gene is TRBJ1-5, the V gene TRBV24-1; TRBD1 aligns across 9 bases. V gave up 0 bases and J gave up 6 bases; unmatched junction bases: 8. The CDR3 covers 17 residues. The germline V gene has CDR1 KGHDR and CDR2 SFDVKD. CDR3 in DNA: TGTGCCACCAGTGATTTGAGAACAGGGGGCTTTGGTCAGCCCCAGCATTTT. As protein: CATSDLRTGGFGQPQHF.

The chain employs TRBV25-1 and TRBJ1-2; D might be TRBD1 (5 bases). The V end was cut by 1 base, the J end by 3 bases, with 6 bases between. CDR1 MGHDK and CDR2 SYGVNS come from the germline V gene. The CDR3 totals 13 residues. Here the CDR3 DNA reads TGTGCCAGCAGTGAATTAGGGGACTATGGCTACACCTTC. Encoded protein: CASSELGDYGYTF.

V and J are TRBV5-1 and TRBJ2-1; 10 bases fit TRBD2. This CDR3 is 15 amino acids long. The J segment lost 8 bases and the V segment lost 0 bases, leaving 5 bases of the junction unmatched. Germline loops: CDR1 SGHRS, CDR2 YFSETQ. The CDR3 spells CASSLAGLAVDEQFF. CDR3 coding DNA: TGCGCCAGCAGCTTGGCCGGACTAGCGGTAGATGAGCAGTTCTTC.

V usage is TRBV5-4 and J usage is TRBJ1-2; TRBD1 matches 9 bases. CDR1 and CDR2 from the germline V gene are SGHNT and YYREEE (reference sequence). V lost 3 bases and J lost 4; bases outside the gene matches: 7. The CDR3 consists of 15 residues. DNA for the CDR3: TGTGCCAGCAGCTGGGGGACAGGGAGTGGCTATGGCTACACCTTC. Residues: CASSWGTGSGYGYTF.

The chain recombines TRBV20-1 with TRBJ2-7; D is perhaps TRBD1 (6 bases). Trimming took 3 bases from V and 3 from J, leaving 15 bases between them. This CDR3 is 14 amino acids long. In germline, CDR1 is DFQATT, CDR2 SNEGSKA (reference sequence). The CDR3 loop reads CSASGHRDFYEQYF. The CDR3 nucleotides read TGCAGTGCTAGTGGGCACAGGGATTTCTACGAGCAGTACTTC.

The CDR3 is CSVWTASLNYGYTF. CDR3 nucleotide sequence: TGCAGCGTTTGGACAGCATCCCTTAACTATGGCTACACCTTC. The chain employs TRBV29-1 and TRBJ1-2, with a possible D match to TRBD1 (6 bases). The CDR3 has 14 amino acids. V was trimmed by 5 bases and J by 1 base, leaving 14 bases between them. Germline V gene data show CDR1 as SQVTM and CDR2 as ANQGSEA.

The chain recombines TRBV3-1 (or the pseudogene TRBV3-2) with TRBJ2-5; 7 bases line up with TRBD1. V lost 2 bases and J lost 3; bases outside the gene matches: 9. The CDR3 sequence is 16 residues long. From germline, CDR1 is LGHDT and CDR2 YNNKEL (reference sequence). CDR3 coding DNA: TGTGCCAGCAGCCAAAACCGGGACAGCTCTAAAGAGACCCAGTACTTC. As protein: CASSQNRDSSKETQYF.

The genes are TRBV25-1 and TRBJ1-3; D call uncertain. Germline CDR1 is MGHDK and CDR2 is SYGVNS. CDR3 length: 15 residues. Deletions cut 3 bases from V and 0 bases from J, with 9 bases between. The CDR3 nucleotides are TGTGCCAGCAGTGACGAGTGGTTCTCTGGAAACACCATATATTTT. The encoded protein is CASSDEWFSGNTIYF.

The rearrangement links TRBV18 to TRBJ2-7, with D unclear. Germline loops: CDR1 KGHSH, CDR2 LQKENI. V lost 2 bases and J 2 bases, leaving 10 bases between the germline ends. CDR3 length: 14 residues. The chain's CDR3 is CASSPDSRPYEQYF. The CDR3 DNA follows: TGTGCCAGCTCACCAGACTCACGTCCCTACGAGCAGTACTTC.

J is TRBJ1-1 and V is TRBV28; no clear D. CDR3 length: 14 amino acids. CDR1 and CDR2 (germline): MDHEN, SYDVKM. Trimming removed 4 bases from V and 6 bases from J, with 15 bases in between. The CDR3: CASSSDRVASEAFF. In DNA, the CDR3 is TGTGCCAGCAGTTCCGACCGGGTAGCCTCTGAAGCTTTCTTT.

The chain is built from TRBV7-2 and TRBJ1-6; D is uncertain. CDR3 length: 14 amino acids. Germline CDR1 SGHTA, CDR2 FQGNSA. V was cut by 5 bases and J by 0 bases, with 5 bases left in between. The CDR3 protein is CASSPSSYNSPLHF. The CDR3 DNA sequence: TGTGCCAGCAGCCCGAGCTCCTATAATTCACCCCTCCACTTT.